The clone carrying this TCR beta chain has more than one count but fewer than ten. One base away lies a much larger clone, so this may be a sequencing read error. Germline trimming cut 3 bases from V and 5 bases from J; bases unmatched to any gene: 1. This CDR3 comprises 14 residues. Germline-derived CDR1 and CDR2 are SNHLY and FYNNEI. This sample is part of a study of regulatory T cells in long-lasting Graves disease. Libraries of TCR beta came from iRepertoire HTBI primers plus Arm-PCR of CDR3 regions. TCRdb itself ran the multiplex PCR reads through MiXCR, one entry per CDR3 protein. The data hold approximately 400,000 distinct CDR3 sequences, with 15% observed a single time. Indicated time point: newly diagnosed GD, antithyroid drugs for less than 3 months. Extracted PBMC RNA gave rise to the TCR library. Per American Thyroid Association guidelines, Graves' disease was diagnosed. The sample also formed part of further work on T cells in Graves' hyperthyroidism and ophthalmopathy.

The chain combines TRBV2 with TRBJ2-1; the match to TRBD2 covers 10 bases. The specimen was peripheral blood mononuclear cells (PBMCs), collected at new diagnosis, from a patient treated with antithyroid drugs. The TCR sequence derives from a woman in her thirties with Graves disease. The CDR3 loop reads CASSDTSGDNEQFF. CDR3 bases: TGTGCCAGCAGTGATACTAGCGGGGACAATGAGCAGTTCTTC.